This T cell receptor beta chain appears in the sequencing data of a study of blood T cell repertoires in COVID-19. About the research overall: In each case, the material was cDNA or gDNA derived from T cells, B-cell-depleted T cells, or PBMCs.

Study processing details: The authors estimated nucleated cell counts from reference gene primer amplification. Method: immunoSEQ multiplex PCR; TCRdb's copy keeps in-frame clones and lacks some. V, J and clone size are taken as reported in that table, and D and trimming were inferred from the DNA itself. The sample holds some 50,000 clones, about 81% seen once. This TCR came from a man between 50 and 59 years old with active COVID-19. The sequencing sample was made of peripheral blood.

The CDR3, as DNA: TGTGCCAGCAGCGACAGGGGTGGATATAATTCACCCCTCCACTTT. This translates into CASSDRGGYNSPLHF. The chain has TRBV9 and TRBJ1-6; 7 positions agree with TRBD1. The CDR3 contains 15 residues. The germline CDR1 and CDR2 sequences are SGDLS and YYNGEE. J lost 4 bases, V lost 3 bases, and 4 bases had no gene match.